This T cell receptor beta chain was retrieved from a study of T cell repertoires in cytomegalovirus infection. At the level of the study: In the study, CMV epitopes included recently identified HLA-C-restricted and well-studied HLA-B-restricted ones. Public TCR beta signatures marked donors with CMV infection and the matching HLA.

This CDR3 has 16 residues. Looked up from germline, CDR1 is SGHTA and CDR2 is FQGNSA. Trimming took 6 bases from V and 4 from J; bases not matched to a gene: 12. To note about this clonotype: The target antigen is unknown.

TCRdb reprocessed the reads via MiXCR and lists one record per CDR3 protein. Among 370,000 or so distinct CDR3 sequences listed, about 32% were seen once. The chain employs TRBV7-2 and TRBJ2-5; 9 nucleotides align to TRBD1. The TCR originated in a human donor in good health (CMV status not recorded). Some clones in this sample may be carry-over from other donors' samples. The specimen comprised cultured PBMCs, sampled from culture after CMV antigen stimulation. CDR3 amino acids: CASRSGQGTLGETQYF. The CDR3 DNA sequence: TGTGCCAGCAGATCTGGACAGGGGACTTTAGGAGAGACCCAGTACTTC.